These 29 T cell receptor beta chains share one sample of origin, sequenced in a study of T-cell memory formation after mild COVID-19. MiXCR, applied by TCRdb to the 5' RACE reads, yields one record per CDR3 protein. The table has around 60,000 distinct CDR3 sequences, more than 8% seen once. The material sequenced was PBMCs or a T cell subset sorted from them (not recorded which). All receptors come from a man aged 18 to 30 who had mild COVID-19 (a few samples of this study predate the infection). Cell type and time point are not known.

There are a few counts of this clonotype. One end of the junction is discordant with germline, which a read error may explain. The V gene is TRBV7-2, the J gene TRBJ2-3, with TRBD2 identical over 9 bases. This CDR3 is built from 15 residues. The germline V gene encodes CDR1 SGHTA and CDR2 FQGNSA. CDR3 in DNA: TGTGCCAGCAGCCTAGCGGGACCTACGGGAGATACGCAGTATTTT. This translates into CASSLAGPTGDTQYF.

V is TRBV7-8 and J is TRBJ2-3, with D maybe TRBD2 (7 bases). The V gene's germline CDR1 is SGHVS and CDR2 FQNEAQ. Deletions cut 2 bases from V and 0 bases from J, with 18 bases between. The length of the CDR3 is 18 residues. The CDR3 bases are TGTGCCAGCAGCTTACGAGGGGGGGGGATCTCTAGCACAGATACGCAGTATTTT. The encoded protein is CASSLRGGGISSTDTQYF.

A few counts support this clonotype. The V call is TRBV5-1, the J call TRBJ2-7, with 10 nucleotides matching TRBD2. CDR1 is SGHRS and CDR2 is YFSETQ in the germline V gene. The CDR3 is 15 amino acids. With V trimmed by 4 bases and J by 0 bases, 4 bases remained unmatched. This chain's CDR3 is CASSAQRGGSYEQYF. In DNA, the CDR3 is TGCGCCAGCAGCGCCCAGCGGGGGGGCTCCTACGAGCAGTACTTC.

Many counts were recorded for this clonotype. The chain links TRBV27 to TRBJ2-3; the match to TRBD2 covers 10 bases. There are 16 residues in the CDR3. V lost 2 bases to trimming and J lost 7 bases; unmatched junction nucleotides: 9. Germline loops: CDR1 MNHEY, CDR2 SMNVEV (reference sequence). The CDR3 sequence: CASSLNPAGGPNTQYF. CDR3 nucleotide sequence: TGTGCCAGCAGTTTAAATCCAGCGGGGGGGCCAAATACGCAGTATTTT.

The V gene is TRBV6-1, the J gene TRBJ2-5; 7 bases are shared with TRBD1. This CDR3 has 13 residues. Germline lookup yields CDR1 MNHNS and CDR2 SASEGT. V shed 6 bases and J 5 bases; nucleotides not matched to a gene: 6. This CDR3 reads CASRARGPETQYF. In DNA, the CDR3 is TGTGCCAGCAGGGCGAGGGGGCCTGAGACCCAGTACTTC.

This clonotype was observed a single time. The J gene is TRBJ1-1, the V gene TRBV4-3, with D unclear. This CDR3 comprises 14 residues. In germline, CDR1 is LGHNA, CDR2 YSLEER. Trimming took off 1 base at V and 2 bases at J, with 8 bases between the two ends. The CDR3 coding sequence is TGCGCCAGCAGCCAAGTGGTGTCAAACACTGAAGCTTTCTTT. Amino acids: CASSQVVSNTEAFF.

V is TRBV28 and J is TRBJ2-7; the match to TRBD2 covers 11 bases. Germline V gene lookup returns CDR1 MDHEN and CDR2 SYDVKM. The CDR3 is 15 residues long. V was clipped by 8 bases and J by 5 bases; unmatched bases: 11. The CDR3 sequence: CASQLAGGSFNEQYF. CDR3 coding DNA: TGTGCCAGCCAGCTAGCGGGGGGATCTTTCAACGAGCAGTACTTC.

This clonotype was recorded at least ten times. The V and J genes are TRBV7-2 and TRBJ2-5, with D hard to call. The germline V and J ends were trimmed by 2 bases and 2 bases, with 9 bases remaining between them. Germline V gives CDR1 SGHTA, CDR2 FQGNSA. This CDR3 spans 14 amino acids. The CDR3 DNA follows: TGTGCCAGCAGCTTAAGGCCAGTACAAGAGACCCAGTACTTC. This codes for CASSLRPVQETQYF.

This clonotype has a count of ten or more. The rearrangement uses TRBV7-3 and TRBJ1-1, with a tentative D call TRBD1 (5 bases). Per germline, CDR1 SGHTA and CDR2 FQGTGA. This CDR3 has 15 amino acids. Deletions cut 4 bases from V and 1 base from J, with 13 bases between. DNA of the CDR3: TGTGCCAGCAGCTGGTCCCCAGGGAGGAACACTGAAGCTTTCTTT. Translated: CASSWSPGRNTEAFF.

The gene calls are TRBV5-1 and TRBJ2-1, with 7 bases lining up with TRBD2. With 0 bases clipped from V and 9 bases from J, the junction kept 9 bases outside the gene matches. This CDR3 is 15 amino acids long. CDR1 and CDR2 (germline): SGHRS, YFSETQ. CDR3: CASSLVPGLRSEQFF. The CDR3 nucleotides read TGCGCCAGCAGCTTGGTCCCGGGACTAAGGAGTGAGCAGTTCTTC.

This chain uses TRBV4-1 with TRBJ2-1; D gene ambiguous. Germline CDR1 and CDR2: MGHRA and YSYEKL. This CDR3 comprises 13 residues. The germline V and J ends were trimmed by 1 base and 12 bases, with 13 bases remaining between them. The CDR3 DNA sequence: TGCGCCAGCAGCCAAGTAGCCCACTGGAGGCAGTTCTTC. Translated: CASSQVAHWRQFF.

This sequence joins TRBV4-2 and TRBJ2-5; tentatively, D is TRBD2 (7 bases). Germline V gene lookup returns CDR1 LGHNA and CDR2 YNFKEQ. The V gene lost 1 base and the J gene lost 5 bases, with 14 bases spanning the gap. The CDR3 is made up of 15 amino acids. In nucleotides, the CDR3 is TGTGCCAGCAGCCAAGGGGGTGCGGGGGCCGAGACCCAGTACTTC. Translated, it gives CASSQGGAGAETQYF.

The genes are TRBV7-2 and TRBJ1-2, with D possibly TRBD1 on 6 matching bases. The V end was cut by 5 bases, the J end by 5 bases, with 15 bases between. The CDR3 contains 14 residues. The germline CDR1 and CDR2 sequences are SGHTA and FQGNSA. CDR3 DNA sequence: TGTGCCAGCAGCCTTCGTGGGGGCGGGTATGGCTACACCTTC. Translating gives CASSLRGGGYGYTF.

The rearrangement joins TRBV6-2 or TRBV6-3 to TRBJ2-4; D possibly matches TRBD1 or TRBD2 (5 bases each). The CDR3 consists of 15 residues. CDR1 is MNHEY and CDR2 is SVGEGT in the germline V gene. Trimming shortened V by 4 bases and J by 9 bases, and 19 bases separated the two germline ends. The CDR3 region has the DNA TGTGCCAGCAGTTTTCGGGGCCTCCTCTCGGTCATTCAGTACTTC. The encoded protein is CASSFRGLLSVIQYF.

This clonotype has more than one count but fewer than ten. The chain uses TRBV6-4 and TRBJ2-2, with D possibly TRBD1 on 5 matching bases. CDR3 length: 13 residues. Germline V gene lookup returns CDR1 MRHNA and CDR2 SNTAGT. The V gene lost 6 bases and the J gene lost 1 base, with 6 bases spanning the gap. CDR3 DNA: TGTGCCAGCAGGCAGGGGAACACCGGGGAGCTGTTTTTT. This encodes CASRQGNTGELFF.

The rearrangement joins TRBV7-2 to TRBJ1-5; D unresolved. The CDR3 is 14 amino acids. The germline CDR1 and CDR2 sequences are SGHTA and FQGNSA. The V end lost 3 bases, the J end lost 5 bases, and 11 bases lay between the germline ends. CDR3 DNA: TGTGCCAGCAGCTTCCAGGTTGGCGATCAGCCCCAGCATTTT. It translates to CASSFQVGDQPQHF.

The rearrangement links TRBV7-9 to TRBJ2-7, with D possibly called TRBD1 or TRBD2 (5 bases each). The CDR3 totals 14 residues. Trimming took 5 bases from V and 2 from J, leaving 13 bases between them. Germline CDR1 is SEHNR and CDR2 is FQNEAQ (reference sequence). DNA for the CDR3: TGTGCCAGCAGCCAAGGGACGGTCACCTACGAGCAGTACGTC. It is translated as CASSQGTVTYEQYV.

This chain joins TRBV19 and TRBJ2-5; 7 bases fit TRBD2. This CDR3 has 16 residues. V trimming: 6 bases; J trimming: 2 bases; junction bases outside the gene matches: 12. Germline V lookup: CDR1 LNHDA, CDR2 SQIVND (reference sequence). CDR3 nucleotides: TGTGCCAGTAGCCCGGGACTATCGTCCTTACAAGAGACCCAGTACTTC. Translated, it gives CASSPGLSSLQETQYF.

The CDR3 region has the DNA TGTGCCAGCAGCTTAAACAGGGGTGGTGAGCAGTTCTTC. This codes for CASSLNRGGEQFF. The chain joins TRBV3-1 to TRBJ2-1, with 7 bases aligning to TRBD1. Looked up from germline, CDR1 is LGHDT and CDR2 is YNNKEL (reference sequence). Germline trimming cut 5 bases from V and 9 bases from J; bases unmatched to any gene: 7. This CDR3 region has 13 residues.

There are a few counts of this clonotype. The chain links TRBV4-3 to TRBJ2-1; D gene ambiguous. This CDR3 has 16 residues. The V gene's germline CDR1 is LGHNA and CDR2 YSLEER. V was pared by 3 bases and J by 0 bases, with 12 bases between. CDR3 nucleotide sequence: TGCGCCAGCAGCCAGAACCCCGAGAGCTCCTACAATGAGCAGTTCTTC. Translated: CASSQNPESSYNEQFF.

This clonotype has only a few counts. The rearrangement uses TRBV4-3 and TRBJ2-2; D is possibly TRBD2 (5 bases). Germline V gene data show CDR1 as LGHNA and CDR2 as YSLEER. Trimming removed 0 bases at V and 6 bases at J, with 14 bases between. The CDR3 is 16 residues long. In nucleotides, the CDR3 is TGCGCCAGCAGCCAAGAACAAGTCGGGGTGGCCGGGGAGCTGTTTTTT. Its translation is CASSQEQVGVAGELFF.

As concerns this clonotype: The junction does not match germline at one end; this may be a read error. CDR3 in DNA: TGTGCCAGCAGCGCGACAGGGAGCTCCTACGAGCAGAACTTC. Amino acids: CASSATGSSYEQNF. The chain carries TRBV7-2 and TRBJ2-7; TRBD1 agrees at 7 bases. This CDR3 spans 14 amino acids. CDR1 and CDR2 (germline): SGHTA, FQGNSA.

Worth noting for this clonotype: The germline gene is not matched at one end of the junction; a read error may be the cause. The rearrangement uses TRBV7-7 and TRBJ2-3; a possible D gene is TRBD2 (5 bases). The CDR3 totals 14 residues. Looked up from germline, CDR1 is SSHAT and CDR2 is FNYEAQ (reference sequence). The CDR3 DNA is TGTGCTAGCAGCTTAGCGCTAGGCACAGATACGCAGTATTTT. As protein: CASSLALGTDTQYF.

The chain has TRBV7-2 and TRBJ2-4; 11 bases are shared with TRBD2. The J segment lost 5 bases and the V segment lost 1 base, leaving 4 bases of the junction unmatched. The germline CDR1 and CDR2 sequences are SGHTA and FQGNSA. The CDR3 extends over 16 amino acids. The CDR3, as DNA: TGTGCCAGCAGCTTAGTAGCGGGGGGGGTCCAAAACATTCAGTACTTC. As protein: CASSLVAGGVQNIQYF.

This clonotype has only a few counts. The chain recombines TRBV20-1 with TRBJ2-6; tentative D call: TRBD1 (5 bases). CDR3 length equals 14 residues. The V end was cut by 6 bases, the J end by 0 bases, with 9 bases between. Germline lookup yields CDR1 DFQATT and CDR2 SNEGSKA (reference sequence). CDR3 amino acids: CSARESSGANVLTF. Written as DNA, the CDR3 is TGCAGTGCCAGGGAATCCTCTGGGGCCAACGTCCTGACTTTC.

The chain links TRBV4-2 to TRBJ1-1, with D possibly TRBD1 on 6 matching bases. V was trimmed by 4 bases and J by 5 bases, leaving 17 bases between them. The CDR3 runs to 15 residues. Germline CDR1 LGHNA, CDR2 YNFKEQ. CDR3 amino acids: CASSPPPTGTTEAFF. CDR3 nucleotides: TGTGCCAGCAGCCCCCCTCCGACAGGCACGACTGAAGCTTTCTTT.

This clonotype was detected a few times. The genes are TRBV7-2 and TRBJ2-3; 10 positions agree with TRBD2. Germline lookup yields CDR1 SGHTA and CDR2 FQGNSA. The CDR3 is 15 amino acids. The junction had 5 bases not matched to a gene; V was cut back by 6 bases and J by 2 bases. CDR3 in amino acids: CASRILAGTTDTQYF. The CDR3 nucleotides are TGTGCCAGCAGGATACTAGCGGGGACCACAGATACGCAGTATTTT.

The chain has TRBV11-1 and TRBJ2-4; 14 bases match TRBD2. With 4 bases clipped from V and 3 bases from J, the junction kept 17 bases outside the gene matches. Germline assignment: CDR1 SGHAT and CDR2 FQDESV (reference sequence). The length of the CDR3 is 21 residues. This CDR3 is CASSSGLAGVWTPPDKNIQYF. CDR3 coding DNA: TGTGCCAGCAGCTCGGGACTAGCGGGGGTTTGGACCCCCCCAGACAAAAACATTCAGTACTTC.

This clonotype has just a few counts. V and J are TRBV5-1 and TRBJ2-7; D gene ambiguous. Trimming removed 0 bases from V and 0 bases from J, with 7 bases in between. Germline V lookup: CDR1 SGHRS, CDR2 YFSETQ. This CDR3 is 14 amino acids long. CDR3 loop: CASSLVVDSYEQYF. CDR3 in DNA: TGCGCCAGCAGCTTGGTGGTAGACTCCTACGAGCAGTACTTC.